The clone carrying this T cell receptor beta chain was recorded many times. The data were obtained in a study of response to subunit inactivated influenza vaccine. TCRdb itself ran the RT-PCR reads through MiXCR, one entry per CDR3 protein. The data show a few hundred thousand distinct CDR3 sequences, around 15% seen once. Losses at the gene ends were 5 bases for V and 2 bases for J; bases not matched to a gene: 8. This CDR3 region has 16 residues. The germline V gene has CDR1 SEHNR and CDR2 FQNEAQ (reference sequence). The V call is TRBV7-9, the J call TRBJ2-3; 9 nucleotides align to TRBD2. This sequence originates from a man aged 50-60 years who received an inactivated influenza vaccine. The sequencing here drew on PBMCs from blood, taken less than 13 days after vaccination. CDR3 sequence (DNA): TGTGCCAGCAGCCTAAAACTAGCGGGTAACACAGATACGCAGTATTTT. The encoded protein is CASSLKLAGNTDTQYF.